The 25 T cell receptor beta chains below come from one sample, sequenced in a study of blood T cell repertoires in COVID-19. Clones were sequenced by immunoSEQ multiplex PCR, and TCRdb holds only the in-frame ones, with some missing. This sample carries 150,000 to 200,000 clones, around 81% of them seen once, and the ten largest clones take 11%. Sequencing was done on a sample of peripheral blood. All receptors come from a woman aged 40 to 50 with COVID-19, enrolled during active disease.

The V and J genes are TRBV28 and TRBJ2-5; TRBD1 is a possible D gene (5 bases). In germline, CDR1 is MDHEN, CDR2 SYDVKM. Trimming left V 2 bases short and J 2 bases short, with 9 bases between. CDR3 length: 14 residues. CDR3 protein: CASSLVGRQETQYF. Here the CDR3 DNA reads TGTGCCAGCAGTTTAGTGGGGCGGCAAGAGACCCAGTACTTC.

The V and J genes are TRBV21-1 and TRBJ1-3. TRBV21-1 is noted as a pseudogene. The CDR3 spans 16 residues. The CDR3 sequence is CASSKPGRGSGNTIYF. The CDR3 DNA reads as TGTGCCAGCAGCAAACCGGGGCGGGGCTCTGGAAACACCATATATTTT.

The CDR3 protein is CASSMGTGTEAFF. DNA for the CDR3: TGTGCCAGTAGTATGGGGACAGGGACTGAAGCTTTCTTT. The chain recombines TRBV19 with TRBJ1-1, with 9 nucleotides matching TRBD1. V lost 3 bases and J lost 5; bases outside the gene matches: 1. This CDR3 spans 13 amino acids. CDR1 is LNHDA and CDR2 is SQIVND in the germline V gene (reference sequence).

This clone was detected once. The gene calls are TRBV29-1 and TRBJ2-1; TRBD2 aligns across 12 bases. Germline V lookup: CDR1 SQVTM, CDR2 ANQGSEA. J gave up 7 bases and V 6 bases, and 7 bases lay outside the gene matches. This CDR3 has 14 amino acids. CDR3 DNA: TGCAGCGTACAGACTAGCGGGAGCTGGAATGAGCAGTTCTTC. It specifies CSVQTSGSWNEQFF.

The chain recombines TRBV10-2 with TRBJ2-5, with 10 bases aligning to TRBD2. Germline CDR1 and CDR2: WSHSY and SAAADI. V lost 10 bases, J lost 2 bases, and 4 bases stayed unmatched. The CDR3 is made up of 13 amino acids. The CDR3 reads CATRLAGQETQYF. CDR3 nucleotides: TGCGCCACCCGACTAGCGGGTCAAGAGACCCAGTACTTC.

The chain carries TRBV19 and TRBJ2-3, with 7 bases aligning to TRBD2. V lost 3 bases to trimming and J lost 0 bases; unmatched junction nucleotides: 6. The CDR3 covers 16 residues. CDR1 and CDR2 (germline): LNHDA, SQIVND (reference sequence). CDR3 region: CASSMMRDYSTDTQYF. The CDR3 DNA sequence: TGTGCCAGTAGTATGATGCGGGACTATAGCACAGATACGCAGTATTTT.

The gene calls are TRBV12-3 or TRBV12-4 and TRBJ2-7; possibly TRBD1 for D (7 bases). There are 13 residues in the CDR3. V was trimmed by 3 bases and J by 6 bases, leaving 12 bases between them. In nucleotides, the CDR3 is TGTGCCAGCAGTTTCCGACAGGGAGGCGAGCAGTACGTC. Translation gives CASSFRQGGEQYV.

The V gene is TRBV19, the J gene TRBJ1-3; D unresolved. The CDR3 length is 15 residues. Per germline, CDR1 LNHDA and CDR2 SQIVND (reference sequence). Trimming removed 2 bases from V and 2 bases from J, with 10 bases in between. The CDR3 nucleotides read TGTGCCAGTAGTATAACCCTATTTGCTGGAAACACCATATATTTT. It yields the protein CASSITLFAGNTIYF.

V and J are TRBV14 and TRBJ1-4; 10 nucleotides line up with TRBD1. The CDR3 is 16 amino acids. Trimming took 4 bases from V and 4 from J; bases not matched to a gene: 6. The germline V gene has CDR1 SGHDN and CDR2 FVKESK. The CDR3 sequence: CASSRGDRGGNEKLFF. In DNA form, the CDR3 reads TGTGCCAGCAGCCGCGGGGACAGGGGTGGTAATGAAAAACTGTTTTTT.

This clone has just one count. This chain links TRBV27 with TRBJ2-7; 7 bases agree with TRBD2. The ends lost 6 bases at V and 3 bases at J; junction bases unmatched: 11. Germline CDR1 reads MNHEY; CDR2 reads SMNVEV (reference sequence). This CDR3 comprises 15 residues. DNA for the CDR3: TGTGCCAGCAGAAGCGCCGGGACTACCGTCTACGAGCAGTACTTC. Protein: CASRSAGTTVYEQYF.

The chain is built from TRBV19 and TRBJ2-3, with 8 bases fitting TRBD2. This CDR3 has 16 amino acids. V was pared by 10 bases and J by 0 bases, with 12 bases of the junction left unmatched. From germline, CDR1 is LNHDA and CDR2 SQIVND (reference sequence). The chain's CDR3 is CATRQAGGPSTDTQYF. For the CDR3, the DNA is TGTGCCACCCGACAGGCGGGGGGACCTAGCACAGATACGCAGTATTTT.

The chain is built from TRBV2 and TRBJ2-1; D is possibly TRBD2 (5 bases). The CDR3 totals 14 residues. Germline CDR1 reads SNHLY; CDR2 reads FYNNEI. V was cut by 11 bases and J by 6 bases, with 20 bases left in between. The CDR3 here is CAGRRGGSFNEQFF. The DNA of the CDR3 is TGTGCCGGCCGCCGAGGAGGCAGTTTCAATGAGCAGTTCTTC.

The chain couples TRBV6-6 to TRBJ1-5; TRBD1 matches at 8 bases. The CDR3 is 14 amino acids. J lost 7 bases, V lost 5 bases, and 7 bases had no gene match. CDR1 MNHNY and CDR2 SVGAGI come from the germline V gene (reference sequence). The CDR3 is CASSPTGARQPQHF. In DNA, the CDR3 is TGTGCCAGCAGTCCGACAGGGGCGCGGCAGCCCCAGCATTTT.

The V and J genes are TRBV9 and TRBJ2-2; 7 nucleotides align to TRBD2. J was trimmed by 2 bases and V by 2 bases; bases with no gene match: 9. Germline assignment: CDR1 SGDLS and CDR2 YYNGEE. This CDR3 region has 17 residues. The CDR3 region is CASSVTSGGTNTGELFF. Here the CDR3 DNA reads TGTGCCAGCAGCGTCACTTCGGGGGGAACCAACACCGGGGAGCTGTTTTTT.

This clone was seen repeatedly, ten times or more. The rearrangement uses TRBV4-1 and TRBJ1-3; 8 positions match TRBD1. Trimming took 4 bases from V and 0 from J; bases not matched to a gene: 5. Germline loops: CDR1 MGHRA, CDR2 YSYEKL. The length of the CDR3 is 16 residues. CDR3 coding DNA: TGCGCCAGCAGCCGGGGACAGGATCGCTCTGGAAACACCATATATTTT. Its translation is CASSRGQDRSGNTIYF.

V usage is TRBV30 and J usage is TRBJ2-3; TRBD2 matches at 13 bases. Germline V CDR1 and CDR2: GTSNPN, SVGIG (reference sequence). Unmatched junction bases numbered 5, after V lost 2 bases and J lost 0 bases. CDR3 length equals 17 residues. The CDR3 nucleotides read TGTGCCTGGAGTACACTAGCGGGAGGGACTAGCACAGATACGCAGTATTTT. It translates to CAWSTLAGGTSTDTQYF.

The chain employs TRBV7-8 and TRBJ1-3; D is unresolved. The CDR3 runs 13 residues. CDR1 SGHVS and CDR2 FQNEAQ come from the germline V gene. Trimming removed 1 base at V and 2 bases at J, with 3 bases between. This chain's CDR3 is CASSLVTGNTIYF. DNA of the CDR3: TGTGCCAGCAGCTTAGTTACTGGAAACACCATATATTTT.

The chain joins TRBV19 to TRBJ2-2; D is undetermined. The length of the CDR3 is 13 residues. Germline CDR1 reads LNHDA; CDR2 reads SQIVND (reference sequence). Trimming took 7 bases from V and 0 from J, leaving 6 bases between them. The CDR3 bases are TGTGCCAGTACCCAATCGAACACCGGGGAGCTGTTTTTT. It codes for CASTQSNTGELFF.

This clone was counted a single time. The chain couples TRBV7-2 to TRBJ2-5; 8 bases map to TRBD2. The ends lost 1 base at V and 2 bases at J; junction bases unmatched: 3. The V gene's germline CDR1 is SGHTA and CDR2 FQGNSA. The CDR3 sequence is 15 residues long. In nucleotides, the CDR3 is TGTGCCAGCAGCTTAGATCTAGCGGGTCAAGAGACCCAGTACTTC. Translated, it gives CASSLDLAGQETQYF.

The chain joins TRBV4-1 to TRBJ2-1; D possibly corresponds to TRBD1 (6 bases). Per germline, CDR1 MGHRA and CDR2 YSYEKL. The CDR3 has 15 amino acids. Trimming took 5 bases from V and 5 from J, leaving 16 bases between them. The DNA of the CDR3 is TGCGCCAGCAGCGGGGCAGGGGTGGAGGACAATGAGCAGTTCTTC. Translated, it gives CASSGAGVEDNEQFF.

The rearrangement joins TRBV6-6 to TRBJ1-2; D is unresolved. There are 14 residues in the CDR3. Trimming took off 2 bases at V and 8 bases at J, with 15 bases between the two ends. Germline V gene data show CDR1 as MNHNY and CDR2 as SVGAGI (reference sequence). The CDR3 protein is CASSYGRLGGGYTF. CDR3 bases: TGTGCCAGCAGTTACGGCAGACTCGGCGGAGGCTACACCTTC.

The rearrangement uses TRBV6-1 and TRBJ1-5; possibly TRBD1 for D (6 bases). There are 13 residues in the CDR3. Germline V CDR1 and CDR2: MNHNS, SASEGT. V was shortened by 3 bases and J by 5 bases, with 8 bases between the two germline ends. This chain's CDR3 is CASSEDSYQPQHF. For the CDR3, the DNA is TGTGCCAGCAGTGAGGACAGCTATCAGCCCCAGCATTTT.

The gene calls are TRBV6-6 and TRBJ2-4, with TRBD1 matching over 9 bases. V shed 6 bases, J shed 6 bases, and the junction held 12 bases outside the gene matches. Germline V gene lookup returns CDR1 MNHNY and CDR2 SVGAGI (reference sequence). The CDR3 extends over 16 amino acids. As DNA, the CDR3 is TGTGCCAGCAGAAGAACAGGGGGCGAAGAGAGAAACATTCAGTACTTC. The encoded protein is CASRRTGGEERNIQYF.

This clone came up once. The CDR3 reads CASSLDPGTGGTGELFF. In DNA, the CDR3 is TGTGCCAGCAGCTTAGATCCCGGGACAGGGGGCACCGGGGAGCTGTTTTTT. V is TRBV7-2 and J is TRBJ2-2, with TRBD1 matching over 11 bases. Germline lookup yields CDR1 SGHTA and CDR2 FQGNSA. The junction had 5 bases not matched to a gene; V was cut back by 1 base and J by 4 bases. The length of the CDR3 is 17 residues.

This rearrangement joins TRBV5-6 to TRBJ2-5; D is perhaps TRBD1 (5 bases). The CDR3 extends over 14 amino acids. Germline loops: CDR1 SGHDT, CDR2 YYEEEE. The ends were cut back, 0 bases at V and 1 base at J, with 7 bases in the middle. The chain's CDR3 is CASSLGGAQETQYF. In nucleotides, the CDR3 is TGTGCCAGCAGCTTGGGTGGGGCCCAAGAGACCCAGTACTTC.